The rows below give T cell receptor beta chains drawn from one sample of a study of identical twins. One entry per CDR3 protein results from TCRdb running MiXCR on the 5' RACE reads. The sample comprises 1.5 million to 2 million distinct CDR3 sequences, more than 30% of which are singletons, and around 0.25% rests with the top ten. The sample comprised cord blood. These receptor sequences come from a newborn girl in good health. Both conserved end residues are part of each CDR3. D genes are given only for firm matches. Clone size is shown for a subset of rows, as once, few, many or a class of expanded clone.

abundance: .; j_gene: TRBJ1-5; d_gene: .; v_gene: TRBV12-3/TRBV12-4; CDR3nt: TGTGCCAGCAGTTTAATTCGTGGAAGACAGCCCCAGCATTTT; CDR3aa: CASSLIRGRQPQHF
abundance: .; j_gene: TRBJ2-1; d_gene: TRBD1; v_gene: TRBV5-1; CDR3nt: TGCGCCAGCAGCTTGGTTTCGGGACAGGGGGCGAATGGGCAGTTCTTC; CDR3aa: CASSLVSGQGANGQFF
abundance: few; j_gene: TRBJ2-2; d_gene: .; v_gene: TRBV27; CDR3nt: TGTGCCAGCAAAGCTTCCACGGTGACGAACACCGGGGAGCTGTTTTTT; CDR3aa: CASKASTVTNTGELFF
abundance: few; j_gene: TRBJ2-1; d_gene: TRBD2; v_gene: TRBV11-2; CDR3nt: TGTGCCAGCAGTAAGACTAGCGGGCCGTACAATGAGCAGTTCTTC; CDR3aa: CASSKTSGPYNEQFF
abundance: .; j_gene: TRBJ2-7; d_gene: .; v_gene: TRBV27; CDR3nt: TGTGCCAGCAGGGGGGGTAGTCGAAACGAGCAGTACTTC; CDR3aa: CASRGGSRNEQYF
abundance: .; j_gene: TRBJ1-2; d_gene: .; v_gene: TRBV21-1; CDR3nt: TGTGCCAGCAGCAGACTTCCGGGACAGGGCCCTTTTAACTATGGCTACACCTTC; CDR3aa: CASSRLPGQGPFNYGYTF
abundance: .; j_gene: TRBJ2-5; d_gene: .; v_gene: TRBV5-1; CDR3nt: TGCGCCAGCAGCTTGGGACTCACAAACAAAGAGACCCAGTACTTC; CDR3aa: CASSLGLTNKETQYF
abundance: .; j_gene: TRBJ2-7; d_gene: .; v_gene: TRBV28; CDR3nt: TGTGCCAGCGTGGGGACTTTTAGCTCCTACGAGCAGTACTTC; CDR3aa: CASVGTFSSYEQYF
abundance: .; j_gene: TRBJ2-3; d_gene: .; v_gene: TRBV27; CDR3nt: TGTGCCAGCAGTTTCGGCGAGAGCCGTAGCACAGATACGCAGTATTTT; CDR3aa: CASSFGESRSTDTQYF
abundance: .; j_gene: TRBJ2-1; d_gene: .; v_gene: TRBV20-1; CDR3nt: TGCAGTGCCACCCGGCTAGCCGAGGGACGCTCCTACAATGAGCAGTTCTTC; CDR3aa: CSATRLAEGRSYNEQFF
abundance: few; j_gene: TRBJ2-3; d_gene: TRBD2; v_gene: TRBV12-3/TRBV12-4; CDR3nt: TGTGCCAGCAGGGGACTAGCGGGGGGCCTAACAGATACGCAGTATTTT; CDR3aa: CASRGLAGGLTDTQYF
abundance: .; j_gene: TRBJ1-5; d_gene: .; v_gene: TRBV3-1; CDR3nt: TGTGCCAGCAGCAAGCCAGGAAATCAGCCCCAGCATTTT; CDR3aa: CASSKPGNQPQHF
abundance: few; j_gene: TRBJ2-5; d_gene: .; v_gene: TRBV11-3; CDR3nt: TGTGCCAGCAGCTTAGATGGCCCACAAGAGACCCAGTACTTC; CDR3aa: CASSLDGPQETQYF
abundance: .; j_gene: TRBJ2-2; d_gene: .; v_gene: TRBV10-3; CDR3nt: TGTGCCATCAGACAGGGAACCGGGGAGCTGTTTTTT; CDR3aa: CAIRQGTGELFF
abundance: few; j_gene: TRBJ2-5; d_gene: .; v_gene: TRBV5-5; CDR3nt: TGTGCCAGCAGTCATACTGTCCCGTACCAAGAGACCCAGTACTTC; CDR3aa: CASSHTVPYQETQYF
abundance: once; j_gene: TRBJ2-2; d_gene: TRBD2; v_gene: TRBV6-5; CDR3nt: TGTGCCAGCAGTTATGCCCTAGCGGGGAACACCGGGGAGCTGTTTTTT; CDR3aa: CASSYALAGNTGELFF
abundance: few; j_gene: TRBJ2-1; d_gene: TRBD2; v_gene: TRBV20-1; CDR3nt: TGCAGTGCTAGAGGGACTAGCGGGGGTAAATACAATGAGCAGTTCTTC; CDR3aa: CSARGTSGGKYNEQFF
abundance: few; j_gene: TRBJ2-1; d_gene: .; v_gene: TRBV7-9; CDR3nt: TGTGCCAGCAGCACCACAGGATCCCGTCCCTCCTACAATGAGCAGTTCTTC; CDR3aa: CASSTTGSRPSYNEQFF
abundance: few; j_gene: TRBJ2-5; d_gene: .; v_gene: TRBV27; CDR3nt: TGTGCCAGCAAGCCTTGGGACTTCCAAGAGACCCAGTACTTC; CDR3aa: CASKPWDFQETQYF
abundance: .; j_gene: TRBJ2-1; d_gene: TRBD1; v_gene: TRBV20-1; CDR3nt: TGCAGTGCTAGGGGAAGGACAGGGAAGACCCAGTTCTTC; CDR3aa: CSARGRTGKTQFF
abundance: few; j_gene: TRBJ2-7; d_gene: .; v_gene: TRBV7-9; CDR3nt: TGTGCCAGCAGTACATATAGCGTAGTTCGATACGAGCAGTACTTC; CDR3aa: CASSTYSVVRYEQYF
abundance: .; j_gene: TRBJ2-3; d_gene: .; v_gene: TRBV29-1; CDR3nt: TGCAGCGTCCTCGACCTCACAGATACGCAGTATTTT; CDR3aa: CSVLDLTDTQYF
abundance: .; j_gene: TRBJ2-1; d_gene: .; v_gene: TRBV7-2; CDR3nt: TGTGCCAGCAGCTTAGGGGTATTAAGATGGACCCCCCCCAACAATGAGCAGTTCTTC; CDR3aa: CASSLGVLRWTPPNNEQFF
abundance: .; j_gene: TRBJ2-2; d_gene: TRBD1; v_gene: TRBV27; CDR3nt: TGTGCCAGCAACCGCAGGGGGATAACCGGGGAGCTGTTTTTT; CDR3aa: CASNRRGITGELFF
abundance: few; j_gene: TRBJ1-6; d_gene: TRBD1; v_gene: TRBV12-3/TRBV12-4; CDR3nt: TGTGCCAGCAGCCGCGGGACAGATAATTCACCCCTCCACTTT; CDR3aa: CASSRGTDNSPLHF
abundance: few; j_gene: TRBJ2-3; d_gene: TRBD2; v_gene: TRBV7-9; CDR3nt: TGTGCCAGCAGCCTCGGGACTAGCGGGGGACCAGGAGGGGGAGATACGCAGTATTTT; CDR3aa: CASSLGTSGGPGGGDTQYF
abundance: .; j_gene: TRBJ2-7; d_gene: TRBD1; v_gene: TRBV12-3/TRBV12-4; CDR3nt: TGTGCCAGCAATGAGCAGAAGTGGAGACAGGGGATATACGAGCAGTACTTC; CDR3aa: CASNEQKWRQGIYEQYF
abundance: .; j_gene: TRBJ1-1; d_gene: .; v_gene: TRBV11-2; CDR3nt: TGTGCCAGCAAGTTGGGCTTGGGCACTGAAGCTTTCTTT; CDR3aa: CASKLGLGTEAFF
abundance: few; j_gene: TRBJ2-1; d_gene: .; v_gene: TRBV24-1; CDR3nt: TGTGCCACCAAGACAGGGGAGGGTAAGCAGTTCTTC; CDR3aa: CATKTGEGKQFF
abundance: many; j_gene: TRBJ2-3; d_gene: .; v_gene: TRBV9; CDR3nt: TGTGCCAGCAGCGTGGGGCCTACCACTAGCACAGATACGCAGTATTTT; CDR3aa: CASSVGPTTSTDTQYF
abundance: .; j_gene: TRBJ1-1; d_gene: TRBD1; v_gene: TRBV9; CDR3nt: TGTGCCAGCAGCGTAGGGGACAGGATGAACACTGAAGCTTTCTTT; CDR3aa: CASSVGDRMNTEAFF
abundance: .; j_gene: TRBJ2-7; d_gene: TRBD1; v_gene: TRBV4-1; CDR3nt: TGCGCCAGCAGTCAAGAGGACAGGGTGAGCTACGAGCAGTACTTC; CDR3aa: CASSQEDRVSYEQYF